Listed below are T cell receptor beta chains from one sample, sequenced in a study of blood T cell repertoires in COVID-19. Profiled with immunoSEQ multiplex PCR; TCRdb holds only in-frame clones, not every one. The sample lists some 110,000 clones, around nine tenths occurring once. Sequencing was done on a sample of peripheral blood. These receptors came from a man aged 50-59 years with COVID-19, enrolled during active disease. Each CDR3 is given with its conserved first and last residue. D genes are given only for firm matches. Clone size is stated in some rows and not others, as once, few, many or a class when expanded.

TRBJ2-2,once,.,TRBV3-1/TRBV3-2,CASSQAATGELFF,TGTGCCAGCAGCCAAGCAGCGACCGGGGAGCTGTTTTTT
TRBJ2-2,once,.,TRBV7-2,CASSFLQASNTGELFF,TGTGCCAGCAGCTTCTTACAGGCCTCGAACACCGGGGAGCTGTTTTTT
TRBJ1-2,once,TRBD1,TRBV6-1,CASSEGQGPNYGYTF,TGTGCCAGCAGTGAGGGACAGGGACCTAACTATGGCTACACCTTC
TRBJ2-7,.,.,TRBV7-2,CASSSAGEQYF,TGTGCCAGCAGCTCGGCGGGAGAGCAGTACTTC
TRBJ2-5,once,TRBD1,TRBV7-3,CASSRGQGYQETQYF,TGTGCCAGCAGCCGAGGACAGGGGTACCAAGAGACCCAGTACTTC
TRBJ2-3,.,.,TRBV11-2,CASSPSGGSTDTQYF,TGTGCCAGCAGCCCGAGTGGGGGGAGCACAGATACGCAGTATTTT
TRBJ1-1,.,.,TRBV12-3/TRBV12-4,CASSFSENTEAFF,TGTGCCAGCAGTTTCTCAGAGAACACTGAAGCTTTCTTT
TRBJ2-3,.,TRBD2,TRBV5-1,CASIKPGTSGLFDTQYF,TGCGCCAGCATCAAACCTGGGACTAGCGGGCTCTTCGATACGCAGTATTTT
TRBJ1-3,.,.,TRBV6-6,CASRRDNSGNTIYF,TGTGCCAGCAGACGGGACAACTCTGGAAACACCATATATTTT
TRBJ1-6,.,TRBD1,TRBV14,CASSKSQGVNSPLHF,TGTGCCAGCAGCAAATCACAGGGGGTAAATTCACCCCTCCACTTT
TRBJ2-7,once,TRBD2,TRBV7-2,CASSLAPPLAGGPGEQYF,TGTGCCAGCAGCTTAGCGCCCCCCCTAGCGGGAGGGCCCGGCGAGCAGTACTTC
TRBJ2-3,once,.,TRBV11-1,CASSLGASRSTDTQYF,TGTGCCAGCAGCTTAGGGGCTAGCAGATCCACAGATACGCAGTATTTT
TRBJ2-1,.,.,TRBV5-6,CASSPNMRPNEQFF,TGTGCCAGCTCCCCTAATATGCGGCCCAATGAGCAGTTCTTC
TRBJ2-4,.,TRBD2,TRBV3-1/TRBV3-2,CASSRGLAGDLNIQYF,TGTGCCAGCAGCCGGGGACTAGCGGGAGATTTGAACATTCAGTACTTC
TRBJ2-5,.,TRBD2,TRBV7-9,CASSYSSGSETQYF,TGTGCCAGCAGCTACTCAAGCGGGAGCGAGACCCAGTACTTC
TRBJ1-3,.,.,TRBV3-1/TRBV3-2,CASSLWTDSGNTIYF,TGTGCCAGCAGCCTCTGGACAGACTCTGGAAACACCATATATTTT
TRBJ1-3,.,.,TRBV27,CASSPDTSGNTIYF,TGTGCCAGCAGTCCGGACACCTCTGGAAACACCATATATTTT
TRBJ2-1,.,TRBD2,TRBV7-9,CASRNSGAFGEQFF,TGTGCCAGCAGAAATAGCGGGGCTTTTGGGGAGCAGTTCTTC
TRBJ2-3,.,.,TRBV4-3,CASSLTTASTDTQYF,TGCGCCAGCAGCCTCACTACTGCTAGCACAGATACGCAGTATTTT
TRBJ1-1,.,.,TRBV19,CASSKPDSDQAFF,TGTGCCAGTAGTAAACCGGACAGCGACCAAGCTTTCTTT
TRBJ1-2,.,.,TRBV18,CASSPPGVENGYTF,TGTGCCAGCTCACCACCAGGGGTCGAAAATGGCTACACCTTC